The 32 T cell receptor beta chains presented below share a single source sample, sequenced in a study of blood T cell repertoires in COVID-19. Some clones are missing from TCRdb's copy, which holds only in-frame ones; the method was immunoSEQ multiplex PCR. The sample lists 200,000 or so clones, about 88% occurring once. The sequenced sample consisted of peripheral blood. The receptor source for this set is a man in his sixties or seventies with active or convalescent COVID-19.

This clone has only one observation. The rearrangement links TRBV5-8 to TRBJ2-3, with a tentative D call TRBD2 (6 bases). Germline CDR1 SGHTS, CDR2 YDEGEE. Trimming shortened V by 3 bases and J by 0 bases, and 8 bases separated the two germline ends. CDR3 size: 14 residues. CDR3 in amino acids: CASSWGVSTDTQYF. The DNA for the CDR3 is TGTGCCAGCAGCTGGGGGGTTAGCACAGATACGCAGTATTTT.

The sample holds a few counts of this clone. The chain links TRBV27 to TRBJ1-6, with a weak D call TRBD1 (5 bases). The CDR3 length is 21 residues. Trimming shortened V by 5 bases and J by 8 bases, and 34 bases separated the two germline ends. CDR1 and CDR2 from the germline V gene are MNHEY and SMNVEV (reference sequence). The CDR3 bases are TGTGCCAGCAGTGCTCAGGGTATCCTCGGTAATAGGGTATCAGTGTATTCACCCCTCCACTTT. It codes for CASSAQGILGNRVSVYSPLHF.

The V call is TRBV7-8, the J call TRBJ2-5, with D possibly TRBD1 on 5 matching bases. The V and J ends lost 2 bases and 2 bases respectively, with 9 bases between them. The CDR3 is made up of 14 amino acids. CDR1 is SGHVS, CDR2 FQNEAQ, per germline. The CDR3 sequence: CASSLPRQQETQYF. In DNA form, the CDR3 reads TGTGCCAGCAGCTTACCGCGACAGCAAGAGACCCAGTACTTC.

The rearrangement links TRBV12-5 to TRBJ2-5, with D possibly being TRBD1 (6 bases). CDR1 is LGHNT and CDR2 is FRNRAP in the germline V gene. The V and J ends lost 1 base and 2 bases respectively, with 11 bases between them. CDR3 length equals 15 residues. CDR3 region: CASGLGEQGQETQYF. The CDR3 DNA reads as TGTGCTAGTGGTTTGGGGGAACAGGGTCAAGAGACCCAGTACTTC.

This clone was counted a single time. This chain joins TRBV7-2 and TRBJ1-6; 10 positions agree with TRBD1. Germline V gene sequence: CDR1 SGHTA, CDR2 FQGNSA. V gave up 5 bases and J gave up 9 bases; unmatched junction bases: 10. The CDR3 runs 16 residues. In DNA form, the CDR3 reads TGTGCCAGCAGCCAAACTTGGGACAGGGGTGTTTCACCCCTCCACTTT. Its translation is CASSQTWDRGVSPLHF.

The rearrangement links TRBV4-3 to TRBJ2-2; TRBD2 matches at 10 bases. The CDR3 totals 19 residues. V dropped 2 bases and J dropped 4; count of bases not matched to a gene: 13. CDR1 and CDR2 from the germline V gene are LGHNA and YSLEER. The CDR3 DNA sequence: TGCGCCAGCAGCCAACGGATGAGCGGGGGGGTCGGTGTCACCGGGGAGCTGTTTTTT. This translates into CASSQRMSGGVGVTGELFF.

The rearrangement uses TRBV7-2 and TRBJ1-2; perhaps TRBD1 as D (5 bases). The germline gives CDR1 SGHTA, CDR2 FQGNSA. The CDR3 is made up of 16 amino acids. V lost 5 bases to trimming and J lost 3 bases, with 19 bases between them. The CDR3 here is CASSHWPTGRYYGYTF. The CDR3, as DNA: TGTGCCAGCAGCCACTGGCCTACAGGCCGGTACTATGGCTACACCTTC.

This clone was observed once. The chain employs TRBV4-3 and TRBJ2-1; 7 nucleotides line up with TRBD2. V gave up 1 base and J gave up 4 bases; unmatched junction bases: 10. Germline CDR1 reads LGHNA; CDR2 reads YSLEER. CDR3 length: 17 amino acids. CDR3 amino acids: CASSQGVSAGVYNEQFF. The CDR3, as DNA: TGCGCCAGCAGCCAAGGAGTTTCGGCGGGAGTTTACAATGAGCAGTTCTTC.

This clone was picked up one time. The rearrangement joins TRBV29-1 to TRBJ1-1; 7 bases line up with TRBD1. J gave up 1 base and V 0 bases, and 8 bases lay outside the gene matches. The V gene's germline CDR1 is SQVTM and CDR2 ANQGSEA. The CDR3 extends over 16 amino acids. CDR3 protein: CSVEDIGGSGNTEAFF. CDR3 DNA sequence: TGCAGCGTTGAAGATATAGGGGGCTCGGGGAACACTGAAGCTTTCTTT.

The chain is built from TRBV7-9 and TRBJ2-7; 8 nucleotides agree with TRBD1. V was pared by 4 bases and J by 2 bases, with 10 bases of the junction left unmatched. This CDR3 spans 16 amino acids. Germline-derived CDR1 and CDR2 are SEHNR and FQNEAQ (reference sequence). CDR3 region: CASSSLRGLTPYEQYF. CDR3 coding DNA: TGTGCCAGCAGCTCCCTCAGGGGGCTAACCCCCTACGAGCAGTACTTC.

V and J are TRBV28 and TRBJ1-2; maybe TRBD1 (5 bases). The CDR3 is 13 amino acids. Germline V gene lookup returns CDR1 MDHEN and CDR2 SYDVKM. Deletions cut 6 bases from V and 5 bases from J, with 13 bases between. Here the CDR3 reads CASRVGGIYGYTF. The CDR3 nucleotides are TGTGCCAGCAGGGTGGGGGGAATATATGGCTACACCTTC.

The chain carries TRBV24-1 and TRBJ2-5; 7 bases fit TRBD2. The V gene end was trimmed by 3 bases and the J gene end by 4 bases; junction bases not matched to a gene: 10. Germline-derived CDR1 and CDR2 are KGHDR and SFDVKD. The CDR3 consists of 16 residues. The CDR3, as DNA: TGTGCCACCAGTGATCATGGGGGGGACGGTCGAGAGACCCAGTACTTC. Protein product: CATSDHGGDGRETQYF.

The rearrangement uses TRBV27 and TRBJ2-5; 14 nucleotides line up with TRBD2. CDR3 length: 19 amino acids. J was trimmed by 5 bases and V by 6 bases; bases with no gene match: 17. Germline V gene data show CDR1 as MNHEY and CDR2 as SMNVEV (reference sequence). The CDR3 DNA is TGTGCCAGCAGCGACCTCGGGACTAGCGGGGGCGGGGTGCGGGAGACCCAGTACTTC. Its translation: CASSDLGTSGGGVRETQYF.

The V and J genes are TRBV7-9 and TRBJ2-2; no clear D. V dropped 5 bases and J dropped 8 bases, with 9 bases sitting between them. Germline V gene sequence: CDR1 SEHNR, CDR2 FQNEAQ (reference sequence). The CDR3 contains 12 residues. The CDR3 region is CASSPLNGELFF. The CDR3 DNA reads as TGTGCCAGCAGCCCACTGAATGGGGAGCTGTTTTTT.

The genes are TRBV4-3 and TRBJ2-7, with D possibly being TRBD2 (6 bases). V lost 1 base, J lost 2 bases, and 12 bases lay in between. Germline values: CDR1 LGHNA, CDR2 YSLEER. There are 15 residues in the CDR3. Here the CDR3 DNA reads TGCGCCAGCAGCCAAGGTCGCGGGATTCCCTACGAGCAGTACTTC. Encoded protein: CASSQGRGIPYEQYF.

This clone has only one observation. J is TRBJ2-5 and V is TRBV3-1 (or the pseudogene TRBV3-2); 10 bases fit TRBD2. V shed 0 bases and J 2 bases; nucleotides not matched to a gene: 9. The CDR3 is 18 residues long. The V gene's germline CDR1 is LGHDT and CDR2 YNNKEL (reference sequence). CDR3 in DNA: TGTGCCAGCAGCCAAGATATGGTAGCGGGAGGTTTGCAAGAGACCCAGTACTTC. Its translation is CASSQDMVAGGLQETQYF.

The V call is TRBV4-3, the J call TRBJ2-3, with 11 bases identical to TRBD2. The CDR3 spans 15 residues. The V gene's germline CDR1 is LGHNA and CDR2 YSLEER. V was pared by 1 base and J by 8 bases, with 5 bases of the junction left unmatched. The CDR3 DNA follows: TGCGCCAGCAGCCAAGGACTAGCGGGATACGGTACGCAGTATTTT. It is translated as CASSQGLAGYGTQYF.

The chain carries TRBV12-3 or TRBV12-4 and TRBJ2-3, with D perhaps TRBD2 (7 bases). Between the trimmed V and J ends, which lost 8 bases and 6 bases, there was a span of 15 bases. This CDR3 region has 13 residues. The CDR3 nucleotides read TGTGCCAGCGGGCGGGCGGGGGCGGATACGCAGTATTTT. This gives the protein CASGRAGADTQYF.

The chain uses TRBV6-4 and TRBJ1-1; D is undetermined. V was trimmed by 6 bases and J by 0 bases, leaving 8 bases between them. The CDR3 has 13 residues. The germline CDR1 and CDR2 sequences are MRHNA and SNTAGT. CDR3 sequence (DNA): TGTGCCAGCAGGATGAACATGAACACTGAAGCTTTCTTT. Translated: CASRMNMNTEAFF.

Here the CDR3 reads CASSQRGIREKLFF. DNA of the CDR3: TGTGCCAGCAGCCAACGGGGGATCCGTGAAAAACTGTTTTTT. The chain carries TRBV3-1 (or the pseudogene TRBV3-2) and TRBJ1-4; maybe TRBD1 (5 bases). There are 14 residues in the CDR3. Trimming cost V 2 bases and J 7 bases, with 11 bases left between them. The germline V gene encodes CDR1 LGHDT and CDR2 YNNKEL (reference sequence).

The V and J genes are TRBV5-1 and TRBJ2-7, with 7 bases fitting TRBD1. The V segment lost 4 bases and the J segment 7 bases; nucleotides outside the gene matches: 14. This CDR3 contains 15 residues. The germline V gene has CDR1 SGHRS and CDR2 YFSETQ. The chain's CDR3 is CASSAGTADSGEQYF. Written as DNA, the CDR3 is TGCGCCAGCAGCGCAGGGACAGCCGATTCTGGGGAGCAGTACTTC.

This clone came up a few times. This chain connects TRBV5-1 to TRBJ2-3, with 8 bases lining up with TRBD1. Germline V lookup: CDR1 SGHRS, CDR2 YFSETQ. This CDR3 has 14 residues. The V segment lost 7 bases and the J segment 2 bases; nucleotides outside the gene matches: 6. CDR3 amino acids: CASRRDRLTDTQYF. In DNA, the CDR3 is TGCGCCAGCCGGAGGGACAGGCTCACAGATACGCAGTATTTT.

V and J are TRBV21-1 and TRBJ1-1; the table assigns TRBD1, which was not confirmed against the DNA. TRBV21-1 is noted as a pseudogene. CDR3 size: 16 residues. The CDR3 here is CASTRTMTEPNTEAFF. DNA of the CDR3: TGTGCCAGCACCCGTACTATGACAGAACCGAACACTGAAGCTTTCTTT.

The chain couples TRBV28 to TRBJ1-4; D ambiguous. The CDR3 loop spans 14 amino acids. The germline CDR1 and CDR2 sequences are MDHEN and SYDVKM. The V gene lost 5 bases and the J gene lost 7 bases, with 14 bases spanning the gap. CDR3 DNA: TGTGCCAGCAGTCTCTGGGCAGAGGGTGAAAAACTGTTTTTT. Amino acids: CASSLWAEGEKLFF.

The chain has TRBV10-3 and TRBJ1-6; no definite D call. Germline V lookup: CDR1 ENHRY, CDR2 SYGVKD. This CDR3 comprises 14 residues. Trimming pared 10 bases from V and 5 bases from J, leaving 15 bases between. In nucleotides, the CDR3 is TGTGCCACCCTTGGGCCAGCAAATAATTCACCCCTCCACTTT. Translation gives CATLGPANNSPLHF.

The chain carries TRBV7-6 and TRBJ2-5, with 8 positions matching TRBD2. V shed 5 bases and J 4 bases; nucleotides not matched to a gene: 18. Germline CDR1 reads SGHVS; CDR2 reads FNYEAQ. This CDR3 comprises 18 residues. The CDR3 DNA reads TGTGCCAGCAGCCCCGCGACAAGGACACTAGCGGTCAGAGAGACCCAGTACTTC. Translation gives CASSPATRTLAVRETQYF.

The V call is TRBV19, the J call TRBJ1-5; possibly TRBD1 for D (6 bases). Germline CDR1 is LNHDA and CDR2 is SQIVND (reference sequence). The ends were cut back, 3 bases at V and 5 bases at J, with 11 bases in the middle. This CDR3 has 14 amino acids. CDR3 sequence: CASSIRAGDQPQHF. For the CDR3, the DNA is TGTGCCAGTAGTATTAGGGCAGGGGATCAGCCCCAGCATTTT.

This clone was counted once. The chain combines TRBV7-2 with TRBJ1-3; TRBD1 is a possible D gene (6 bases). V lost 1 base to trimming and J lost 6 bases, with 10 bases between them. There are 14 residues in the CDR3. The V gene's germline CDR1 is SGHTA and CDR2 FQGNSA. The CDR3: CASSLDPGVNTIYF. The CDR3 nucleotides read TGTGCCAGCAGCTTAGATCCAGGGGTAAACACCATATATTTT. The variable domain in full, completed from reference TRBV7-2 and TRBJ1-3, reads GAGVSQSPSNKVTEKGKDVELRCDPISGHTALYWYRQSLGQGLEFLIYFQGNSAPDKSGLPSDRFSAERTGGSVSTLTIQRTQQEDSAVYLCASSLDPGVNTIYFGEGSWLTVV.

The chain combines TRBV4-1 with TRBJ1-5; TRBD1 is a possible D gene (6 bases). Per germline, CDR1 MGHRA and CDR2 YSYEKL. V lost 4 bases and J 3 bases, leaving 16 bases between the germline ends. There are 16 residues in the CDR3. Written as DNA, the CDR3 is TGCGCCAGCAGCCGGATGGGACAAAGCCTCAATCAGCCCCAGCATTTT. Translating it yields CASSRMGQSLNQPQHF.

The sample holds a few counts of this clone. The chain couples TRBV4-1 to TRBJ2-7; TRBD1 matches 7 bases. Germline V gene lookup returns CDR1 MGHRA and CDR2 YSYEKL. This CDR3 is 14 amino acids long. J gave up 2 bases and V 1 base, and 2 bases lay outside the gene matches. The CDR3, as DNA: TGCGCCAGCAGCCAAGTTCAGGGGGCCTACGAGCAGTACTTC. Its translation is CASSQVQGAYEQYF.

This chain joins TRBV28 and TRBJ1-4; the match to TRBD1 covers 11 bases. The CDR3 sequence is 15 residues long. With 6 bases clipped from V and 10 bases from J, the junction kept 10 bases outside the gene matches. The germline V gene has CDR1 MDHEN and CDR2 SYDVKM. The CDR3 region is CASRPPLGTGGKLFF. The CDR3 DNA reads TGTGCCAGCAGGCCACCTCTCGGGACAGGGGGAAAACTGTTTTTT.

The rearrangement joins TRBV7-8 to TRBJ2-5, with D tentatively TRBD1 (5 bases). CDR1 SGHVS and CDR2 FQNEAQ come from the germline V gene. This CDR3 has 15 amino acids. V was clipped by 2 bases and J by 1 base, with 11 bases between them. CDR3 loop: CASSLLTGVQETQYF. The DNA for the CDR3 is TGTGCCAGCAGCTTACTTACAGGTGTCCAAGAGACCCAGTACTTC.